A selection of T cell receptor beta chains follows, all from one sample in a study of a mutant IDH1 vaccine in newly diagnosed glioma. These TCRs' antigens remain unknown. Sequencing used immunoSEQ multiplex PCR; TCRdb keeps in-frame clones, though not all of them. The sample comprises around 58,000 clones, about 80% of which are singletons, and around 3.4% rests with the top ten. The specimen comprised PBMCs, sampled from a glioma patient whose treatment included an IDH1 peptide vaccine. The origin of the receptors is a man aged 25 to 40 with glioma. CDR3s include the opening cysteine and the closing phenylalanine or tryptophan. D genes are given only for firm matches. A row's size may be missing; if present it is once, few, many or a size class.

TGTGCCAGCAGCTTAGCGCCCAGTAATTCACCCCTCCACTTT	CASSLAPSNSPLHF	TRBV7-9	TRBJ1-6	.	.
TGTGCCAGCAGCCAACTCGGGACAGCGAACACCGGGGAGCTGTTTTTT	CASSQLGTANTGELFF	TRBV4-2	TRBJ2-2	TRBD1	.
TGTGCCAGCAGCGTGAGGACTAGCGGAACCTACGAGCAGTACTTC	CASSVRTSGTYEQYF	TRBV7-9	TRBJ2-7	TRBD2	.
TGTGCCAGTAGTATTTGGACAGCAAACACTGAAGCTTTCTTT	CASSIWTANTEAFF	TRBV19	TRBJ1-1	.	few
TGTGCCAGCAGTTTCAGAGCGGGATTGTCTTACACCGGGGAGCTGTTTTTT	CASSFRAGLSYTGELFF	TRBV28	TRBJ2-2	TRBD2	.
TGTGCCAGCAGTGAATCCGAAAACTATGGCTACACCTTC	CASSESENYGYTF	TRBV6-1	TRBJ1-2	.	.
TGTGCCAGTAGTATGGGACAGGGGGCTTACGAGCAGTACTTC	CASSMGQGAYEQYF	TRBV19	TRBJ2-7	TRBD1	.
TGTGCCATCAGTGCAGGGTCAGGCAATGAGCAGTTCTTC	CAISAGSGNEQFF	TRBV10-3	TRBJ2-1	.	.
TGTGCCAGCAGCTTATACCCCGGGCTAGCGAGCTCCTACGAGCAGTACTTC	CASSLYPGLASSYEQYF	TRBV7-6	TRBJ2-7	.	.
TGTGCCAGCAGCCGGGCGGGAGGGGCGGACATTCAGTACTTC	CASSRAGGADIQYF	TRBV7-9	TRBJ2-4	TRBD2	.
TGTGCCAGTTTTTGGGGGCAAAACAATCAGCCCCAGCATTTT	CASFWGQNNQPQHF	TRBV6-1	TRBJ1-5	.	.
TGTGCCAGCAGCAAGACAGGGGGCTACGAGCAGTACTTC	CASSKTGGYEQYF	TRBV13	TRBJ2-7	TRBD1	.
TGTGCCAGCACCTCCGGTGGAGGCCAAGAGACCCAGTACTTC	CASTSGGGQETQYF	TRBV7-9	TRBJ2-5	.	once
TGCGCCAGCAGCTATGAGGGGGCCGACGAGACCCAGTACTTC	CASSYEGADETQYF	TRBV5-1	TRBJ2-5	TRBD1	.
TGTGCCAGTAGTCCCCAGGGATGGGAGACCCAGTACTTC	CASSPQGWETQYF	TRBV19	TRBJ2-5	.	.
TGTGCCAGCAGTTCGGACACTGAAGCTTTCTTT	CASSSDTEAFF	TRBV6-5	TRBJ1-1	.	.
TGTGCCAGCAGCAGGGACCAAAATTCACCCCTCCACTTT	CASSRDQNSPLHF	TRBV5-4	TRBJ1-6	.	.
TGTGCCACCAGCAGACCGGGACAGGGCTACAATGAGCAGTTCTTC	CATSRPGQGYNEQFF	TRBV15	TRBJ2-1	TRBD1	.
TGCGCCAGCAGCTTAGGGGGGGCCTACAATGAGCAGTTCTTC	CASSLGGAYNEQFF	TRBV5-1	TRBJ2-1	.	.
TGTGCCTGGAAGCTGACCGCAAGTCCGGGACCACAGTTCTTC	CAWKLTASPGPQFF	TRBV30	TRBJ2-1	.	.
TGTGCCAGCAGTACTCCTGGGACAGCCAAAGGGCCCCAGCATTTT	CASSTPGTAKGPQHF	TRBV28	TRBJ1-5	TRBD1	few
TGTGCCAGCAGCTTGCTATCTAGCACAGATACGCAGTATTTT	CASSLLSSTDTQYF	TRBV7-7	TRBJ2-3	.	.
TGTGCCAGCCGCTGGTTATCGGCCAGCACAGATACGCAGTATTTT	CASRWLSASTDTQYF	TRBV28	TRBJ2-3	.	.
TGTGCCAGCAACCCCTTGAAGCGGACCACAGATACGCAGTATTTT	CASNPLKRTTDTQYF	TRBV6-5	TRBJ2-3	.	.
TGCGCCAGCAGCTCGTCAGGGGGGAGGAGTACCGGGGAGCTGTTTTTT	CASSSSGGRSTGELFF	TRBV5-1	TRBJ2-2	.	.
TGTGCCAGCAGTCCGACAGCGGGGGTGATGGGTGCTTTCTTT	CASSPTAGVMGAFF	TRBV5-6	TRBJ1-1	.	.
TGTGCCAGCAGTATCTACGCGACAGGTACCTACTTC	CASSIYATGTYF	TRBV28	TRBJ2-5	.	.
TGCGCCAGCAGCTCCCATTCAGGGGGCGGCGCAGATACGCAGTATTTT	CASSSHSGGGADTQYF	TRBV5-1	TRBJ2-3	TRBD1	.
TGTGCCAGCAGTGAGGGTGACAGTAGCAATCAGCCCCAGCATTTT	CASSEGDSSNQPQHF	TRBV6-1	TRBJ1-5	.	.
TGTGCCAGCAGACCCCGGACAGGGGACGGCGAGCAGTACTTC	CASRPRTGDGEQYF	TRBV6-6	TRBJ2-7	TRBD1	.
TGTGCCAGCAGCGAAAACAGGGCTGGGGGCCAGCCCCAGCATTTT	CASSENRAGGQPQHF	TRBV7-2	TRBJ1-5	.	.
TGTGCCAGCAGCTTAAACAGTTACACAGATACGCAGTATTTT	CASSLNSYTDTQYF	TRBV7-9	TRBJ2-3	.	.
TGTGCCAGCAGCATTCTGGCGAAGGGGGTGAAATATAGCAATCAGCCCCAGCATTTT	CASSILAKGVKYSNQPQHF	TRBV21-1	TRBJ1-5	.	.
TGCGCCAGCAGCATTGGACAAGACTACAATGAGCAGTTCTTC	CASSIGQDYNEQFF	TRBV5-1	TRBJ2-1	.	once
TGCGCCAGCAGCGGGGGACTAGCGGGGATCTTGTCCGGGGAGCTGTTTTTT	CASSGGLAGILSGELFF	TRBV5-1	TRBJ2-2	TRBD2	.
TGTGCCAGCAGCTTGGCGAGCTCCTACAATGAGCAGTTCTTC	CASSLASSYNEQFF	TRBV5-8	TRBJ2-1	.	.
TGTGCCAGCAAAATGCTCAGGGGTAGGACTGAAGCTTTCTTT	CASKMLRGRTEAFF	TRBV2	TRBJ1-1	.	.
TGTGCCACCGCTTACGCCAGGACACCCTACACTGAAGCTTTCTTT	CATAYARTPYTEAFF	TRBV6-5	TRBJ1-1	.	.
TGCGCCAGCAGCTTGGGGGACAGGGGCGGAGAGACCCAGTACTTC	CASSLGDRGGETQYF	TRBV5-1	TRBJ2-5	TRBD1	.
TGTGCCAGCAGTGACAACTCTGGGGCCAACGTCCTGACTTTC	CASSDNSGANVLTF	TRBV6-4	TRBJ2-6	.	few
TGTGCCAGCGCGGGACAGGGAATGGGGGAGCAGTACTTC	CASAGQGMGEQYF	TRBV2	TRBJ2-7	TRBD1	.
TGTGCCAGCAGTCAAACAGGGGGCAGAGTTGAAAAACTGTTTTTT	CASSQTGGRVEKLFF	TRBV7-6	TRBJ1-4	TRBD1	.
TGTGCCAGCCCCCGGAAGGTATTTGAGACCCAGTACTTC	CASPRKVFETQYF	TRBV21-1	TRBJ2-5	.	once
TGTGCCAGCAGCCGCCGGGGGACAGCGAACACTGAAGCTTTCTTT	CASSRRGTANTEAFF	TRBV11-2	TRBJ1-1	TRBD1	.
TGTGCCAGCAGCTCGGCGGTGAGGGCGGATGGCTACACCTTC	CASSSAVRADGYTF	TRBV7-9	TRBJ1-2	.	once